This is a list of T cell receptor beta chains from one sample in a study of CD8+CD57+ T cells in acquired aplastic anemia. Using its own MiXCR run on the reads, TCRdb lists one record per CDR3 protein. The sample consists of hundreds of thousands of distinct CDR3 sequences, approximately 80% of them appearing once. Sequencing input: sorted CD4+, CD8+, or CD8+CD57+ T cells (not recorded which) from PBMCs. The receptors come from a human donor with aplastic anemia. CDR3s include the opening cysteine and the closing phenylalanine or tryptophan. Each record gives: CDR3 length, D gene, V gene, clone size, J gene, CDR3 protein, CDR3 DNA. D genes are given only for firm matches. Where a row states a size, it is once, few, many or the class of an expanded clone; other rows omit it.

len: 14
d_gene: TRBD1
v_gene: TRBV9
abundance: many
j_gene: TRBJ2-2
CDR3aa: CASSVTGVTGELFF
CDR3nt: TGTGCCAGCAGCGTGACAGGGGTAACCGGGGAGCTGTTTTTT

len: 14
d_gene: TRBD2
v_gene: TRBV5-1
abundance: NA
j_gene: TRBJ2-7
CDR3aa: CASSVAERELEQYF
CDR3nt: TGCGCCAGCAGCGTGGCTGAGCGGGAGCTCGAGCAGTACTTC

len: 16
d_gene: TRBD2
v_gene: TRBV7-9
abundance: NA
j_gene: TRBJ2-1
CDR3aa: CASSFARGGGNDEQFF
CDR3nt: TGTGCCAGCAGCTTTGCAAGAGGCGGGGGGAACGATGAGCAGTTCTTC

len: 19
d_gene: TRBD1
v_gene: TRBV5-6
abundance: NA
j_gene: TRBJ1-2
CDR3aa: CASSEENQGQGPHPYGYTF
CDR3nt: TGTGCCAGCAGCGAGGAGAACCAGGGACAGGGACCTCACCCCTATGGCTACACCTTC

len: 17
d_gene: NA
v_gene: TRBV7-8
abundance: NA
j_gene: TRBJ1-1
CDR3aa: CASSLAECPDTQYEAFF
CDR3nt: TGTGCCAGCAGCTTAGCGGAATGTCCCGATACGCAGTATGAAGCTTTCTTT

len: 14
d_gene: NA
v_gene: TRBV7-2
abundance: NA
j_gene: TRBJ2-3
CDR3aa: CASSSGGAEEPLYF
CDR3nt: TGTGCCAGCAGCTCCGGGGGTGCTGAAGAGCCGCTCTACTTT

len: 14
d_gene: NA
v_gene: TRBV15
abundance: NA
j_gene: TRBJ2-5
CDR3aa: CAASRGSSMETQYF
CDR3nt: TGCGCTGCCAGCAGGGGCTCCAGCATGGAGACCCAGTACTTC

len: 14
d_gene: NA
v_gene: TRBV7-2
abundance: NA
j_gene: TRBJ2-3
CDR3aa: CASSLAGFPATQYF
CDR3nt: TGTGCCAGCAGCTTAGCGGGATTTCCCGCTACGCAGTATTTT

len: 16
d_gene: NA
v_gene: TRBV11-3
abundance: NA
j_gene: TRBJ1-2
CDR3aa: CASSLDLTASFYGYTF
CDR3nt: TGTGCCAGCAGCTTAGACCTGACAGCAAGTTTCTATGGCTACACCTTC

len: 15
d_gene: TRBD1
v_gene: TRBV7-2
abundance: NA
j_gene: TRBJ1-2
CDR3aa: CASSPTGQAFCCYTF
CDR3nt: TGTGCCAGCAGCCCGACAGGGCAGGCTTTTTGTTGCTACACCTTC

len: 16
d_gene: NA
v_gene: TRBV9
abundance: NA
j_gene: TRBJ1-1
CDR3aa: CASSQDGGGPRTEAFF
CDR3nt: TGTGCCAGCAGCCAAGACGGGGGTGGGCCGAGGACTGAAGCTTTCTTT

len: 14
d_gene: TRBD2
v_gene: TRBV24-1
abundance: NA
j_gene: TRBJ2-3
CDR3aa: CATSLGLAPDEQYF
CDR3nt: TGTGCCACCAGCCTTGGACTAGCTCCAGATGAGCAGTATTTT

len: 14
d_gene: NA
v_gene: TRBV11-3
abundance: NA
j_gene: TRBJ1-4
CDR3aa: CASSLDLGNEKLFF
CDR3nt: TGTGCCAGCAGCTTAGACCTGGGAAATGAAAAACTGTTTTTT

len: 14
d_gene: NA
v_gene: TRBV2
abundance: NA
j_gene: TRBJ2-3
CDR3aa: CATSSASQQETLYF
CDR3nt: TGTGCCACCAGTAGTGCTAGTCAGCAAGAGACCCTGTACTTC

len: 14
d_gene: TRBD1
v_gene: TRBV7-2
abundance: NA
j_gene: TRBJ1-2
CDR3aa: CASSSGQGMRGYTF
CDR3nt: TGTGCCAGCAGCTCGGGACAGGGGATGAGGGGCTACACCTTC

len: 15
d_gene: NA
v_gene: TRBV5-5
abundance: NA
j_gene: TRBJ2-5
CDR3aa: CASSFRGTWGETQYF
CDR3nt: TGTGCCAGCAGCTTTAGGGGGACTTGGGGAGAGACCCAGTACTTC

len: 13
d_gene: NA
v_gene: TRBV11-3
abundance: NA
j_gene: TRBJ2-3
CDR3aa: CASGEDLTGTQYF
CDR3nt: TGTGCCAGCGGCGAAGATCTCACAGGTACGCAGTATTTT

len: 15
d_gene: NA
v_gene: TRBV9
abundance: NA
j_gene: TRBJ2-6
CDR3aa: CASSAGGRQGGNMTF
CDR3nt: TGTGCCAGCAGCGCGGGGGGCCGTCAGGGAGGAAACATGACTTTC

len: 14
d_gene: NA
v_gene: TRBV5-4
abundance: NA
j_gene: TRBJ1-1
CDR3aa: CASSFTGQNTEAFF
CDR3nt: TGTGCCAGCAGCTTTACGGGACAGAACACTGAAGCTTTCTTT

len: 11
d_gene: NA
v_gene: TRBV7-9
abundance: NA
j_gene: TRBJ2-7
CDR3aa: CASSWLSEQYF
CDR3nt: TGTGCCAGCAGCTGGTTATCCGAGCAGTACTTC

len: 13
d_gene: NA
v_gene: TRBV7-9
abundance: NA
j_gene: TRBJ2-1
CDR3aa: CASSFQGIDGRYF
CDR3nt: TGTGCCAGCAGCTTTCAAGGGATCGATGGGCGCTATTTC

len: 16
d_gene: NA
v_gene: TRBV7-8
abundance: NA
j_gene: TRBJ1-2
CDR3aa: CASSLAGARKTQDYTF
CDR3nt: TGTGCCAGCAGCTTAGCGGGAGCACGGAAAACGCAGGACTACACCTTC

len: 16
d_gene: NA
v_gene: TRBV7-2
abundance: NA
j_gene: TRBJ2-6
CDR3aa: CASSSAGAPGAHVLTF
CDR3nt: TGTGCCAGCAGCTCAGCCGGGGCTCCCGGGGCCCACGTCCTGACTTTC

len: 14
d_gene: NA
v_gene: TRBV7-6
abundance: NA
j_gene: TRBJ2-3
CDR3aa: CASSTLQETQYHGF
CDR3nt: TGTGCCAGCAGCACCTTACAAGAGACCCAGTACCACGGGTTT

len: 14
d_gene: TRBD1
v_gene: TRBV6-5
abundance: many
j_gene: TRBJ1-1
CDR3aa: CASRPGTGLAEAFF
CDR3nt: TGTGCCAGCAGACCCGGGACAGGGCTCGCTGAAGCTTTCTTT

len: 13
d_gene: NA
v_gene: TRBV7-2
abundance: NA
j_gene: TRBJ2-1
CDR3aa: CARSIRGAELQLF
CDR3nt: TGTGCCCGTAGCATCAGGGGTGCTGAACTGCAGCTCTTC

len: 13
d_gene: NA
v_gene: TRBV5-6
abundance: few
j_gene: TRBJ1-2
CDR3aa: CASSLESAGGYTF
CDR3nt: TGTGCCAGCAGCTTGGAGAGTGCAGGTGGCTACACCTTC

len: 14
d_gene: NA
v_gene: TRBV7-8
abundance: NA
j_gene: TRBJ1-2
CDR3aa: CASSLLPGELFFGF
CDR3nt: NA

len: 13
d_gene: TRBD1
v_gene: TRBV7-8
abundance: NA
j_gene: TRBJ1-1
CDR3aa: CAIDRGRNTEAFF
CDR3nt: TGTGCCATCGACAGGGGGCGGAACACTGAAGCTTTCTTT

len: 15
d_gene: NA
v_gene: TRBV20-1
abundance: NA
j_gene: TRBJ1-5
CDR3aa: CSARDRTVSNQPQHF
CDR3nt: TGCAGTGCTAGAGATCGGACAGTTAGCAATCAGCCCCAGCATTTT

len: 15
d_gene: TRBD2
v_gene: TRBV29-1
abundance: NA
j_gene: TRBJ2-5
CDR3aa: CSVDASGTAGQTQDF
CDR3nt: TGCAGCGTTGACGCTAGCGGGACGGCCGGGCAGACCCAGGACTTC

len: 13
d_gene: NA
v_gene: TRBV10-3
abundance: once
j_gene: TRBJ1-1
CDR3aa: CAISAGDNTEAFF
CDR3nt: TGTGCCATCAGTGCAGGGGATAACACTGAAGCTTTCTTT

len: 15
d_gene: TRBD2
v_gene: TRBV7-9
abundance: NA
j_gene: TRBJ2-3
CDR3aa: CASSFQRSGGNEEYF
CDR3nt: TGTGCCAGCAGCTTTCAAAGAAGCGGGGGGAACGAGGAGTATTTT

len: 14
d_gene: NA
v_gene: TRBV12-3/TRBV12-4
abundance: NA
j_gene: TRBJ1-4
CDR3aa: CASSFGQENEKLFF
CDR3nt: TGTGCCAGCAGCTTCGGGCAGGAGAATGAAAAACTGTTTTTT

len: 14
d_gene: NA
v_gene: TRBV7-2
abundance: NA
j_gene: TRBJ2-3
CDR3aa: CASSPGGPAYVRSF
CDR3nt: TGTGCCAGCAGCCCCGGGGGGCCTGCGTATGTACGCAGTTTT